This T cell receptor beta chain was recorded in a study of CD8+CD57+ T cells in acquired aplastic anemia. Overall study context: When averaged, DNA from sorted CD4+ and CD8+ cells came to approximately 3.2 ug. Findings and limits, study-wide: The same twenty-nine CD8+ CDR3 sequences occurred in patients and in controls.

CDR3 and TCR beta VDJ profiling relied on a genomic DNA template. TCRdb used MiXCR to reprocess the reads, holding one entry per CDR3 protein. Found here are about 62,000 distinct CDR3 sequences, 45% to 70% of them singletons; the top ten hold 2% to 2.5%. CDR1 and CDR2 (germline): SQVTM, ANQGSEA. Trimming removed 7 bases at V and 2 bases at J, with 17 bases between. The CDR3 has 14 residues. For this clonotype: Antigen: not known.

This TCR came from a human donor in good health, serving as a control. The specimen was sorted CD4+, CD8+, or CD8+CD57+ T cells (not recorded which) from PBMCs. The rearrangement uses TRBV29-1 and TRBJ1-2, with D possibly TRBD1 on 5 matching bases. CDR3 sequence (DNA): TGCAGCGCGCACAGTTTCGGGGGAAACTATGGCTACACCTTC. Translation gives CSAHSFGGNYGYTF.